This TCR beta chain was captured by sequencing in a study of chemoradiotherapy in HPV16-positive cancers (dated by TCRdb to 2022 to 2024). Context from the whole study: Functional T-cell assays on cells from two HPV16-positive patients defined candidate HPV-specific T-cell clones and common TCR motifs. The study asked whether T-cell immunity against the HPV oncoproteins E6 and E7 changes during chemoradiotherapy and whether it affects survival. The candidate HPV-specific TCRs and motifs were subsequently tracked in TCR repertoires obtained from 70 to 95 patients with HPV-related cancers. Summary of the overall study and its limitations: Expansion of candidate HPV-specific clones and E7-related TCR motifs was observed in the tumor microenvironment during treatment, whereas no such expansion was observed for non-HPV-specific T cells. Improved recurrence-free survival in HPV16-positive patients was associated with expansion of HPV-responsive T cells during chemoradiotherapy. The functional definition of HPV-specific T cells came from only a couple of HPV16-positive patients, and the survival association was reported for HPV16-positive patients.

Repertoires were sampled repeatedly over the course of chemoradiotherapy, so clonal expansion could be followed in the tumor microenvironment. About this clone itself: Its target antigen remains unknown. Base qualities were left out, and no much larger clone turns up one base away.

The library was prepared using the immunoSEQ multiplex PCR assay. TCRdb retrieved this table from immuneACCESS and kept in-frame rearrangements only. Not all clones are present; in checked studies, unresolved V genes account for under half, and no reason is known for the remainder. Recorded for this sample are 30,000 to 40,000 clones; roughly 77% of them occurred a single time. Under 5.5% of the sample rests with the top ten. CDR1 and CDR2 are drawn from the germline V gene: SGDLS, YYNGEE. Measured from the cysteine to the phenylalanine, the CDR3 is 16 residues long. Just CDR3 DNA is preserved here, 48 bases in frame from base 1. Trimmed from V: 3 bases; trimmed from J: 3 bases; junction bases lacking a gene match: 7.

The receptor was derived from a human donor with HPV-associated anogenital cancer. The sequenced sample was blood, obtained from a patient who underwent chemoradiotherapy. In this chain, TRBV9 is recombined with TRBJ2-5, with 11 bases matching TRBD2. The DNA sequence follows: TGTGCCAGCAGCGAGACTAGCGGGGACCTAGAAGAGACCCAGTACTTC. Translated, it reads CASSETSGDLEETQYF.